This record concerns one T cell receptor beta chain sequence. Its matching antigen is unknown. The TCR beta cDNA libraries contained unique molecular identifiers. T cells, about 0.95 to 11 million of them, yielded hundreds of thousands of cDNA molecules. TCRdb re-called the PCR reads through MiXCR, storing one row per CDR3 protein. This sample has about 540,000 distinct CDR3 sequences, with about a third found just once. This specimen belongs to a study of post-analysis software for immune sequencing data. Study summary: The disease courses covered relapsing-remitting, secondary progressive and progressive-relapsing multiple sclerosis. Study-wide results and limits: Patients carried five TRBV segments more frequently than controls did, and TRBV5-6, TRBV5-1 and TRBV20-1 were among them.

V lost 7 bases to trimming and J lost 2 bases, with 8 bases between them. The CDR3 consists of 12 residues. The V gene's germline CDR1 is KGHDR and CDR2 SFDVKD. The sequence was obtained from a girl aged 2-17 years with multiple sclerosis. The V and J genes are TRBV24-1 and TRBJ2-7; tentative D call: TRBD1 (6 bases). The material sequenced was blood. DNA of the CDR3: TGTGCCACCAGCCGACAGGCCTACGAGCAGTACTTC. This sequence encodes CATSRQAYEQYF.